This T cell receptor (beta chain) is drawn from a study of blood T cell repertoires in COVID-19 (dated by TCRdb to the early 2020s). In terms of the full investigation: Samples from collaborators originated in the United States, Italy and Spain and spanned both the acute and convalescent phases of COVID-19. The material from the prospective study consisted of cDNA or gDNA derived from T cells, B-cell-depleted T cells, or PBMCs. Deeply sampled blood TCRbeta repertoires from subjects exposed to, actively infected with, or recovered from COVID-19 were included in the dataset. The repertoires were released in a freely available public database meant as a resource for research on the immune response to SARS-CoV-2. Samples came from the ongoing ImmuneRACE study (first 160 participants) plus 1,254 subjects from 6 global collaborators. Sample metadata almost always included a de-identified subject ID, COVID-19 status, age in years and sex. Where HLA class I and class II types were available, the types were taken from metadata supplied by the sample provider, not from assay-based typing.

The CDR3, from cysteine to phenylalanine, totals 13 residues. The DNA shown is the 39-base CDR3, in frame from base 1. The germline V and J ends show losses of 5 bases and 9 bases respectively, and no gene match explains 7 bases of the junction. The germline V gene gives CDR1 as SGHNT and CDR2 as YENEEA. The immunoSEQ Assay, a bias-controlled multiplex PCR, was used to amplify TCRbeta CDR3 regions from genomic DNA. As for the original processing: Nucleated cell counts per sample were estimated from amplification of reference gene primers within the assay. Sequence reads were collapsed and filtered to measure the absolute abundance of every unique TCRbeta CDR3 rearrangement. For each sample, productive Simpson clonality was calculated as the square root of Simpson's diversity index over productive rearrangements. TCRdb holds this immuneACCESS table with in-frame rearrangements only. Some clones are missing; in checked studies, unresolved V genes explain under half, and the rest has no known cause. That table is the source of V, J and clone size, and D and trimming were worked out from the DNA. The sample yields over 200,000 clones; about 84% were counted once. The ten biggest clones cover about 2% of the sample.

This clone was seen just once. Its cognate antigen has yet to be identified. Base quality data are lacking; no much larger clone is found one base away. On the study overall, not on this receptor specifically: Clinical and demographic metadata were provided uncurated, with the amount varying by source and participant.

Enrolling through a virtual design, the prospective study's participants ranged in age from roughly 18 to 95 years and lived across roughly 23 United States geographic areas. In the prospective study, participants were assigned to cohorts based on the clinical history participants reported in a screening survey and a study questionnaire. Recovered participants in ImmuneRACE Cohort 3 were defined as having two consecutive negative NP/OP PCR tests, clearance from a healthcare professional, or resolution of symptoms. In the prospective study, mobile phlebotomists collected whole blood, serum and a nasopharyngeal or oropharyngeal swab from each participant. Participants in the prospective study had the option to provide additional blood draws and questionnaires over a roughly 2-month period. Blood samples from the prospective study were shipped frozen or at room temperature prior to DNA extraction.

The sequence joins TRBV11-3 to TRBJ1-5, with TRBD1 identical over 7 junction bases. Sequencing input: PBMCs or T cells enriched from blood (not recorded which). The receptor was derived from a man aged 55-75 years who had recovered from COVID-19. The CDR3 corresponds to CASSPHRGAPQHF. In nucleotide form, the sequence is TGTGCCAGCAGCCCCCACAGGGGTGCGCCCCAGCATTTT.